Each of the 4 T cell receptor beta chains below was sequenced from the same sample in a study of cytomegalovirus exposure and HLA in healthy donors. Profiling relied on immunoSEQ multiplex PCR, and the TCRdb table lists in-frame clones only, not all of them. This repertoire shows more than 55,000 clones, 89% found once; its top ten account for around 14%. The source material was PBMCs. Receptor source: a woman aged 18-30 years in good health and CMV-seronegative.

The rearrangement joins TRBV6-1 to TRBJ1-1; D is undetermined. The CDR3 length is 14 residues. Germline V lookup: CDR1 MNHNS, CDR2 SASEGT. V lost 3 bases and J 1 base, leaving 9 bases between the germline ends. The chain's CDR3 is CASSDRGTNTEAFF. The CDR3 coding sequence is TGTGCCAGCAGTGATCGGGGTACGAACACTGAAGCTTTCTTT.

V usage is TRBV28 and J usage is TRBJ2-2; maybe TRBD1 (6 bases). The CDR3 has 14 residues. Germline CDR1 reads MDHEN; CDR2 reads SYDVKM. V lost 10 bases, J lost 1 base, and 13 bases lay in between. The chain's CDR3 is CAILGGLNTGELFF. The CDR3 DNA sequence: TGTGCCATCTTAGGGGGTTTGAACACCGGGGAGCTGTTTTTT.

This chain links TRBV6-5 with TRBJ1-5; tentative D call: TRBD1 (6 bases). Per the germline V gene, CDR1 is MNHEY and CDR2 is SVGAGI. The CDR3 extends over 15 amino acids. V lost 5 bases and J lost 0, with 11 bases in between. Here the CDR3 DNA reads TGTGCCAGCAGTATCACAGGGTTTAGCAATCAGCCCCAGCATTTT. Translating gives CASSITGFSNQPQHF.

The chain employs TRBV27 and TRBJ2-7; possibly TRBD1 for D (5 bases). The germline CDR1 and CDR2 sequences are MNHEY and SMNVEV (reference sequence). The CDR3 is 12 residues long. The germline V and J ends were trimmed by 6 bases and 3 bases, with 9 bases remaining between them. The CDR3 loop reads CASRGLSYEQYF. CDR3 nucleotide sequence: TGTGCCAGCAGGGGGCTTAGCTACGAGCAGTACTTC.